The 23 T cell receptor beta chains in this list originate from one sample, sequenced in a study of cytomegalovirus exposure and HLA in healthy donors. Measured with immunoSEQ multiplex PCR; TCRdb has only the in-frame clones, and not every one. The repertoire holds 150,000 to 200,000 clones, with about 87% as singletons. The sample taken for sequencing was PBMCs. The receptors were sampled from a woman in her 30s in good health and CMV-seronegative.

This clone appeared a single time. The chain carries TRBV29-1 and TRBJ1-1; maybe TRBD1 (5 bases). V was clipped by 4 bases and J by 1 base, with 13 bases between them. In germline, CDR1 is SQVTM, CDR2 ANQGSEA. This CDR3 has 14 residues. The CDR3 here is CSVVRASSNTEAFF. CDR3 coding DNA: TGCAGCGTTGTCAGGGCCTCTTCGAACACTGAAGCTTTCTTT.

J is TRBJ1-1 and V is TRBV5-8; D remains ambiguous. This CDR3 comprises 12 residues. Germline V gene data show CDR1 as SGHTS and CDR2 as YDEGEE. With 4 bases removed from V and 6 bases from J, the gap between germline ends came to 10 bases. The CDR3 nucleotides read TGTGCCAGCAGCCGTAGGCGGTCTGAAGCTTTCTTT. The encoded protein is CASSRRRSEAFF.

CDR3 loop: CASSQDLVVSDGYTF. In nucleotides, the CDR3 is TGTGCCAGCAGCCAAGACTTGGTGGTCTCGGATGGCTACACCTTC. V is TRBV13 and J is TRBJ1-2; D is unresolved. Germline V gene lookup returns CDR1 PRHDT and CDR2 FYEKMQ (reference sequence). V was cut by 5 bases and J by 6 bases, with 19 bases left in between. The CDR3 loop spans 15 amino acids.

V gene TRBV4-1 combines with J gene TRBJ1-1; possibly TRBD1 for D (6 bases). The germline V and J ends were trimmed by 1 base and 6 bases, with 9 bases remaining between them. CDR3 size: 13 residues. CDR1 and CDR2 from the germline V gene are MGHRA and YSYEKL. The CDR3 DNA reads TGCGCCAGCAGCCAAGGCAGGGGAGCTGAAGCTTTCTTT. Protein: CASSQGRGAEAFF.

This chain links TRBV2 with TRBJ1-5, with D unresolved. The CDR3 runs 13 residues. Looked up from germline, CDR1 is SNHLY and CDR2 is FYNNEI. V shed 3 bases and J shed 6 bases, with 9 bases lying between them. The CDR3 nucleotides are TGTGCCAGCAGTGATTCAGGAACTCAGCCCCAGCATTTT. Translated, it gives CASSDSGTQPQHF.

This sequence joins TRBV27 and TRBJ2-1; 10 bases line up with TRBD1. The CDR3 spans 13 residues. V dropped 5 bases and J dropped 9; count of bases not matched to a gene: 4. The germline gives CDR1 MNHEY, CDR2 SMNVEV (reference sequence). The CDR3 DNA is TGTGCCAGCAGTGGGGACAGGGGTTTTGAGCAGTTCTTC. It codes for CASSGDRGFEQFF.

This clone was seen only once. The chain is built from TRBV2 and TRBJ2-7; TRBD1 aligns across 7 bases. Germline values: CDR1 SNHLY, CDR2 FYNNEI. There are 13 residues in the CDR3. Germline trimming cut 8 bases from V and 3 bases from J; bases unmatched to any gene: 7. CDR3 region: CASGGQISYEQYF. Here the CDR3 DNA reads TGTGCCAGCGGGGGACAGATTAGCTACGAGCAGTACTTC.

This chain connects TRBV11-2 to TRBJ1-2; 10 bases are shared with TRBD1. The ends lost 5 bases at V and 7 bases at J; junction bases unmatched: 7. The CDR3 is made up of 14 amino acids. Germline V gene sequence: CDR1 SGHAT, CDR2 FQNNGV. CDR3 in DNA: TGTGCCAGCAGCCCGGTTGACAGGGGGCTTGGCTACACCTTC. Residues: CASSPVDRGLGYTF.

The chain carries TRBV7-6 and TRBJ1-4; D is possibly TRBD1 (6 bases). Deletions cut 3 bases from V and 0 bases from J, with 11 bases between. This CDR3 spans 16 amino acids. CDR1 is SGHVS, CDR2 FNYEAQ, per germline. The CDR3 nucleotides read TGTGCCAGCAGCTTCGGGGCAGGGGCAACTAATGAAAAACTGTTTTTT. Its protein is CASSFGAGATNEKLFF.

CDR3: CAIGSGGPLNYGYTF. Written as DNA, the CDR3 is TGTGCCATCGGATCAGGGGGTCCCTTAAACTATGGCTACACCTTC. The chain has TRBV10-3 and TRBJ1-2; 7 nucleotides line up with TRBD1. The CDR3 is 15 residues long. Germline loops: CDR1 ENHRY, CDR2 SYGVKD. V shed 8 bases, J shed 2 bases, and the junction held 11 bases outside the gene matches.

CDR3 DNA sequence: TGTGCCAGCTCACCTTCCCAGGGGGACACTGAAGCTTTCTTT. Protein product: CASSPSQGDTEAFF. This rearrangement joins TRBV18 to TRBJ1-1; 7 nucleotides match TRBD1. CDR3 size: 14 residues. V shed 3 bases and J 3 bases; nucleotides not matched to a gene: 4. Germline V gene sequence: CDR1 KGHSH, CDR2 LQKENI.

This clone was recorded only once. The rearrangement uses TRBV21-1 and TRBJ2-7; TRBD2 reflects the table's D call only, with no check against the DNA. TRBV21-1 is a documented pseudogene. The CDR3 has 12 amino acids. CDR3 coding DNA: TGTGCCAGCCCGGGGAATTTCTACGAGCAGTACTTC. Amino acid sequence: CASPGNFYEQYF.

This sequence joins TRBV7-6 and TRBJ1-1; the D is unclear. Germline CDR1 reads SGHVS; CDR2 reads FNYEAQ. This CDR3 has 13 residues. V lost 1 base and J lost 1, with 4 bases in between. The CDR3 bases are TGTGCCAGCAGCTTAGTTAGGAACACTGAAGCTTTCTTT. This gives the protein CASSLVRNTEAFF.

In its sample, this clone was seen a few times. The chain couples TRBV19 to TRBJ1-1; D unclear. This CDR3 has 13 amino acids. In germline, CDR1 is LNHDA, CDR2 SQIVND (reference sequence). The V end lost 6 bases, the J end lost 2 bases, and 10 bases lay between the germline ends. The CDR3 spells CASSVGSNTEAFF. The CDR3 DNA follows: TGTGCCAGTAGCGTAGGGAGTAACACTGAAGCTTTCTTT.

The chain carries TRBV5-8 and TRBJ2-7; 10 bases agree with TRBD1. The V and J ends lost 7 bases and 6 bases, in that order; junction bases with no gene match: 10. The CDR3 extends over 14 amino acids. CDR1 and CDR2 (germline): SGHTS, YDEGEE. The CDR3 is CASGLPTGGSEQYF. For the CDR3, the DNA is TGTGCCAGCGGACTTCCGACAGGGGGCAGCGAGCAGTACTTC.

The chain combines TRBV4-1 with TRBJ2-6; no firm D call. CDR1 MGHRA and CDR2 YSYEKL come from the germline V gene. The length of the CDR3 is 16 residues. Deletions cut 4 bases from V and 0 bases from J, with 10 bases between. The CDR3 DNA sequence: TGCGCCAGCAGCCCAGCACCAGGCTCTGGGGCCAACGTCCTGACTTTC. It specifies CASSPAPGSGANVLTF.

The chain has TRBV18 and TRBJ2-2, with D tentatively TRBD1 (6 bases). This CDR3 is built from 15 residues. Germline loops: CDR1 KGHSH, CDR2 LQKENI. V was pared by 3 bases and J by 2 bases, with 10 bases between. This CDR3 reads CASSPRTVNTGELFF. The CDR3 DNA sequence: TGTGCCAGCTCACCCCGGACAGTCAACACCGGGGAGCTGTTTTTT.

CDR3 DNA sequence: TGCGCCAGCAGTGAGCACAGGGGAGGTAACTATGGCTACACCTTC. Its protein product is CASSEHRGGNYGYTF. The gene calls are TRBV10-2 and TRBJ1-2; TRBD1 agrees at 7 bases. With 2 bases clipped from V and 1 base from J, the junction kept 4 bases outside the gene matches. The CDR3 runs 15 residues. Germline V gene lookup returns CDR1 WSHSY and CDR2 SAAADI.

The V gene is TRBV10-2, the J gene TRBJ2-1, with TRBD2 matching 10 bases. From germline, CDR1 is WSHSY and CDR2 SAAADI. V lost 6 bases to trimming and J lost 3 bases; unmatched junction nucleotides: 5. CDR3 length: 15 amino acids. The CDR3 nucleotides are TGCGCCAGCAGCGTTAGCGGGGGGAACTACAATGAGCAGTTCTTC. Protein product: CASSVSGGNYNEQFF.

V gene TRBV15 combines with J gene TRBJ1-1, with D possibly TRBD1 on 5 matching bases. Trimming removed 5 bases at V and 0 bases at J, with 13 bases between. This CDR3 region has 15 residues. Per germline, CDR1 LNHNV and CDR2 YYDKDF (reference sequence). CDR3 region: CATSGQTDMNTEAFF. The CDR3 DNA reads TGTGCCACCAGCGGTCAGACAGACATGAACACTGAAGCTTTCTTT.

The chain has TRBV6-5 and TRBJ1-5; possibly TRBD1 for D (5 bases). Germline V gene sequence: CDR1 MNHEY, CDR2 SVGAGI. The CDR3 extends over 13 amino acids. V lost 6 bases and J 5 bases, leaving 11 bases between the germline ends. The CDR3 nucleotides are TGTGCCAGCAGCCAAGACAGAGATCAGCCCCAGCATTTT. This gives the protein CASSQDRDQPQHF.

V usage is TRBV18 and J usage is TRBJ1-2, with D unresolved. The V and J ends lost 1 base and 4 bases respectively, with 13 bases between them. CDR1 is KGHSH and CDR2 is LQKENI in the germline V gene. CDR3 length: 15 amino acids. Here the CDR3 DNA reads TGTGCCAGCTCACCACGGTCAGACTCGGCCTATGGCTACACCTTC. Its protein product is CASSPRSDSAYGYTF.

V gene TRBV7-9 combines with J gene TRBJ2-7; a possible D gene is TRBD2 (5 bases). V was cut by 3 bases and J by 3 bases, with 18 bases left in between. The CDR3 is 16 amino acids. The germline V gene encodes CDR1 SEHNR and CDR2 FQNEAQ (reference sequence). The DNA for the CDR3 is TGTGCCAGCAGCTTTTATTTGTCAGGAGGAGGCTACGAGCAGTACTTC. It is translated as CASSFYLSGGGYEQYF.